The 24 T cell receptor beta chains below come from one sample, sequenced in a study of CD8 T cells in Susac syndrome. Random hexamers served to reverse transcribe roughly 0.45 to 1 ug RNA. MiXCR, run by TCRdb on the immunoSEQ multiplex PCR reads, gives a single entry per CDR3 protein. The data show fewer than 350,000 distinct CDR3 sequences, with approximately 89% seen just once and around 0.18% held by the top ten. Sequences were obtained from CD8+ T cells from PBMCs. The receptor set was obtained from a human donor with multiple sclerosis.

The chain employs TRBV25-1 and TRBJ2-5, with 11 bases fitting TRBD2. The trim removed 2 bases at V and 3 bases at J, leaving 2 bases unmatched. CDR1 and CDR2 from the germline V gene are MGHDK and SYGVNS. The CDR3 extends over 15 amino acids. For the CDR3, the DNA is TGTGCCAGCAGTGAACGGGGACTAGCGGAAGAGACCCAGTACTTC. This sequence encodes CASSERGLAEETQYF.

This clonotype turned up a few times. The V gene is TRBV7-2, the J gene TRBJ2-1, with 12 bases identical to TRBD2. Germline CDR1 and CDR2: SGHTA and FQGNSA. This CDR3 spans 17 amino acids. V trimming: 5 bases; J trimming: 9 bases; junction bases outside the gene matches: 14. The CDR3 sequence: CASSTRASGGAVGEQFF. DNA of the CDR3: TGTGCCAGCAGCACCCGTGCTAGCGGGGGGGCCGTCGGTGAGCAGTTCTTC.

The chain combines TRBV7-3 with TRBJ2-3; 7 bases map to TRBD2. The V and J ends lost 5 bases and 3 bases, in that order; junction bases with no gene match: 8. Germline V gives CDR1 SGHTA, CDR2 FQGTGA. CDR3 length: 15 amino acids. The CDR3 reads CASSPGLVRTDTQYF. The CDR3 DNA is TGTGCCAGCAGCCCCGGACTAGTTAGGACAGATACGCAGTATTTT.

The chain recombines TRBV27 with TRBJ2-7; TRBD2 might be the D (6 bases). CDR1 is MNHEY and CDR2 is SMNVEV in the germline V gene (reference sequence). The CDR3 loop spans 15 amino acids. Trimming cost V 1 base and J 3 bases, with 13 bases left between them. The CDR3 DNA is TGTGCCAGCAGTTTATTCGGGAGTATGGTCTACGAGCAGTACTTC. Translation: CASSLFGSMVYEQYF.

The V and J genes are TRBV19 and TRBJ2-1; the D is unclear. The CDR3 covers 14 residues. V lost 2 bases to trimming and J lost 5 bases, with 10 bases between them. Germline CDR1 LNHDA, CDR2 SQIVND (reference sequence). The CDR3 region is CASSIMGVHNEQFF. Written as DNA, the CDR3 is TGTGCCAGTAGTATAATGGGCGTCCACAATGAGCAGTTCTTC.

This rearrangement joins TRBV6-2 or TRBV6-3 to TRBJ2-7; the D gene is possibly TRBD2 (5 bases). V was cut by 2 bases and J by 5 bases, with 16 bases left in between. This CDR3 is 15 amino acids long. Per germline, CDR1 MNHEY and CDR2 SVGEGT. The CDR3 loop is CASSYTGSGIHEQYF. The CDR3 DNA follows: TGTGCCAGCAGTTACACCGGTTCGGGGATCCACGAGCAGTACTTC.

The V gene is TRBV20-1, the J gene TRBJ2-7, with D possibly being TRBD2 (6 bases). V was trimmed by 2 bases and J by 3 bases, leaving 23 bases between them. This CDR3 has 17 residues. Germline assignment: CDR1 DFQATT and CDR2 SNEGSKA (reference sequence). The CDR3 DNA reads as TGCAGTGCTAGAATGCCGCTAGTGGAGCGGGCCGACTACGAGCAGTACTTC. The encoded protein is CSARMPLVERADYEQYF.

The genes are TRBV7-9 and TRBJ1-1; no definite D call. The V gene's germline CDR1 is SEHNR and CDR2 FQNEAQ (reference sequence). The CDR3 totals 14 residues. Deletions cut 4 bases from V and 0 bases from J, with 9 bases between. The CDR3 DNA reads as TGTGCCAGCAGCTCCGAGGGTGTGAACACTGAAGCTTTCTTT. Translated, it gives CASSSEGVNTEAFF.

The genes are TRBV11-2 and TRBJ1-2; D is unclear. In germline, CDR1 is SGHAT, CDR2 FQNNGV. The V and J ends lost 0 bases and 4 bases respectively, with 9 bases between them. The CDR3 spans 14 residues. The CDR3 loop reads CASSLEGQVYGYTF. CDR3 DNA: TGTGCCAGCAGCTTAGAGGGTCAAGTCTATGGCTACACCTTC.

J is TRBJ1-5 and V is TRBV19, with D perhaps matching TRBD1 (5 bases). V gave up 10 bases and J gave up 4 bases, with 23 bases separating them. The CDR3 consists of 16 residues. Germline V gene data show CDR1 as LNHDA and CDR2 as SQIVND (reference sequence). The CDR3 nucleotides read TGTGCCACCAGCCTCATCTCCGGAGGGGCAAATCAGCCCCAGCATTTT. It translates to CATSLISGGANQPQHF.

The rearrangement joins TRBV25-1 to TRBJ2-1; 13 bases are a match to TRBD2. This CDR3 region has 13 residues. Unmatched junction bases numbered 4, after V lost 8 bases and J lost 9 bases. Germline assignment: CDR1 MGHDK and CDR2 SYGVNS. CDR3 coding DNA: TGTGCCAGCCGGACTAGCGGGGGACTTGAGCAGTTCTTC. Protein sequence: CASRTSGGLEQFF.

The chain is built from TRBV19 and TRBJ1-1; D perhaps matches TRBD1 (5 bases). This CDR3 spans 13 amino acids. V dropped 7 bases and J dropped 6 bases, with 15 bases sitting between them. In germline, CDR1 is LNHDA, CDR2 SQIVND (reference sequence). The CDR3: CASTAQGSSEAFF. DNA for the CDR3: TGTGCCAGTACCGCGCAGGGCTCTTCTGAAGCTTTCTTT. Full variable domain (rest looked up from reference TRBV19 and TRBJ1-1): DGGITQSPKYLFRKEGQNVTLSCEQNLNHDAMYWYRQDPGQGLRLIYYSQIVNDFQKGDIAEGYSVSREKKESFPLTVTSAQKNPTAFYLCASTAQGSSEAFFGQGTRLTVV.

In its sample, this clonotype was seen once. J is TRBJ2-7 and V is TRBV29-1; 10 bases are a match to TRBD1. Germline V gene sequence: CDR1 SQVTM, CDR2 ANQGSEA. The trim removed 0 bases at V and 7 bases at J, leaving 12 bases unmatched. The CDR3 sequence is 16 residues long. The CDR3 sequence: CSVEDLTGQGSREQYF. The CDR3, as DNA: TGCAGCGTTGAAGATCTAACGGGACAGGGGTCGCGTGAGCAGTACTTC.

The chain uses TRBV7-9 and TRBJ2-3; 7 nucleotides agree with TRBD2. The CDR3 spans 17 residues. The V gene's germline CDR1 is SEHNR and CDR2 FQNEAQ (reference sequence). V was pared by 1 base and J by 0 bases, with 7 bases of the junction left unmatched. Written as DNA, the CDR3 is TGTGCCAGCAGCTTAGGAGGCCTAGCGGCTAGCACAGATACGCAGTATTTT. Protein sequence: CASSLGGLAASTDTQYF.

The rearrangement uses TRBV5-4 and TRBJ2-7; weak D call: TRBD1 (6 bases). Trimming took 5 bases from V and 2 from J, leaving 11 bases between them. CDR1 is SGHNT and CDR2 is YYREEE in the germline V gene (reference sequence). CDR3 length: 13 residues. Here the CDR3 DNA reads TGTGCCAGCAGGGACAGCATCACCTACGAGCAGTACTTC. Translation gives CASRDSITYEQYF.

CDR3 nucleotide sequence: TGTGCCAGCAGCCCTGGACTAGCGGGAGGGCCGACCGGGGAGCTGTTTTTT. This codes for CASSPGLAGGPTGELFF. This chain connects TRBV14 to TRBJ2-2; 15 bases match TRBD2. CDR1 and CDR2 (germline): SGHDN, FVKESK. This CDR3 is 17 amino acids long. V was clipped by 4 bases and J by 5 bases; unmatched bases: 5.

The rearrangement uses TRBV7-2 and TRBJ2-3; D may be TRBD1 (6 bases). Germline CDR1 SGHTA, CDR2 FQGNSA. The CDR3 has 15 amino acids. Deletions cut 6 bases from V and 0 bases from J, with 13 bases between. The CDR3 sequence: CASRRGWDSTDTQYF. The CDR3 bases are TGTGCCAGCAGGAGGGGGTGGGACAGCACAGATACGCAGTATTTT. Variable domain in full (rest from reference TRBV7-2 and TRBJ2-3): GAGVSQSPSNKVTEKGKDVELRCDPISGHTALYWYRQSLGQGLEFLIYFQGNSAPDKSGLPSDRFSAERTGGSVSTLTIQRTQQEDSAVYLCASRRGWDSTDTQYFGPGTRLTVL.

CDR3 DNA sequence: TGTGCCAGCAGCTTTCGACACCCCTCCTACGAGCAGTACTTC. This codes for CASSFRHPSYEQYF. This chain connects TRBV7-2 to TRBJ2-7; no clear D. This CDR3 has 14 amino acids. With 3 bases removed from V and 0 bases from J, the gap between germline ends came to 9 bases. In germline, CDR1 is SGHTA, CDR2 FQGNSA.

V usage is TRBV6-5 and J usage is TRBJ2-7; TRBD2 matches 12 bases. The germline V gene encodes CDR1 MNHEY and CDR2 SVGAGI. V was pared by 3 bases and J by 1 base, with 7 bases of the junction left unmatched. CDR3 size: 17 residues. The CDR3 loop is CASSYGRLAGVSYEQYF. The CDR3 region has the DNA TGTGCCAGCAGTTATGGAAGACTAGCGGGAGTGTCCTACGAGCAGTACTTC.

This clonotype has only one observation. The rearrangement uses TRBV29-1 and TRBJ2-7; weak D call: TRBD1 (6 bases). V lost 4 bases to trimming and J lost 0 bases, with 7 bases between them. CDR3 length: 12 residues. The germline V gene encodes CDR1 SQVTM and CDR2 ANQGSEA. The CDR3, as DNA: TGCAGCGTTGGGGACATCTCCTACGAGCAGTACTTC. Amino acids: CSVGDISYEQYF.

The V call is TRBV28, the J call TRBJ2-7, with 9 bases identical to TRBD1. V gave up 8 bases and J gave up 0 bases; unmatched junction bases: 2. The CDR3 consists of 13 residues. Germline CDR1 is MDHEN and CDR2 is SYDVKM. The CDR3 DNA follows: TGTGCCAGCGAGGACAGGGGCTCCTACGAGCAGTACTTC. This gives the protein CASEDRGSYEQYF.

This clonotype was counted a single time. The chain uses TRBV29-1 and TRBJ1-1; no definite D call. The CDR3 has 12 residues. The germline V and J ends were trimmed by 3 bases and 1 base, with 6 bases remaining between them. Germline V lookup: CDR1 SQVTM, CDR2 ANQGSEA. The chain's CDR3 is CSVEASNTEAFF. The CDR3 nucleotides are TGCAGCGTTGAGGCGTCGAACACTGAAGCTTTCTTT.

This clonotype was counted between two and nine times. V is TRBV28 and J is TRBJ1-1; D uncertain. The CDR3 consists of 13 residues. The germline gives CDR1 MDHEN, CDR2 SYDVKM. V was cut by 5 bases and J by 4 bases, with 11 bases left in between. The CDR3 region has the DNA TGTGCCAGCAGTGGGAGCGGGCGCACTGAAGCTTTCTTT. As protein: CASSGSGRTEAFF.

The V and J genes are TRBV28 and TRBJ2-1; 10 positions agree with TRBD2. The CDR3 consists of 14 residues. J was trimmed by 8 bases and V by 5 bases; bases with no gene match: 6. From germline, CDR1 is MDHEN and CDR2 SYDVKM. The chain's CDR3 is CASSPGLARDEQFF. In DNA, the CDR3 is TGTGCCAGCAGTCCGGGACTAGCGAGAGATGAGCAGTTCTTC.